This TCR beta chain is drawn from a study of metastatic and nonmetastatic thyroid tumors. Study information: Malignant and benign thyroid patients had repertoires compared in peripheral blood and tumor or nodule tissue. Study outcomes and limitations: Reported TCR beta diversity, measured in blood and tumor, was significantly higher for malignant thyroid tumors than for benign nodules.

This clone has at least ten counts. As yet, its antigen is unknown. The germline V and J ends were trimmed by 0 bases and 1 base, with 9 bases remaining between them. The germline V gene has CDR1 MNHNS and CDR2 SASEGT. The CDR3 totals 15 residues. Thyroid surgery had not been preceded by any treatment in any patient. Source study methods: Variation in CDR3 across clinicopathological groups served as the basis for constructing a distant-metastasis classifier in papillary thyroid cancer. From the PCR reads, TCRdb re-called clones with MiXCR. TCRdb, not the authors, supplied the V and J calls. Seen here are 36,000 or so clones, roughly 33% observed once, and the top ten hold 15% to 20%.

Sequencing was done on a sample of tumor tissue. The TCR originated in a female donor with papillary thyroid cancer or a benign thyroid nodule (not recorded which). Some clones in this sample may be carry-over from other donors' samples. The gene calls are TRBV6-1 and TRBJ1-2, with D maybe TRBD1 (5 bases). The CDR3 region is CASSEAPGGNYGYTF. The CDR3 DNA follows: TGTGCCAGCAGTGAAGCGCCTGGGGGTAACTATGGCTACACCTTC.